Shown below are 20 T cell receptor beta chains from a single sample sequenced in a study of response to subunit inactivated influenza vaccine. Using its own MiXCR run on the RT-PCR reads, TCRdb lists one record per CDR3 protein. The repertoire holds about 500,000 distinct CDR3 sequences, with approximately 17% as singletons. Here the sequenced sample was CD4+ T cells sorted from PBMCs, taken less than 25 months after vaccination. The receptors shown here come from a man in his fifties or sixties who received an inactivated influenza vaccine.

Turning to this clonotype: A much larger clone lies one base from this, so it may be a read error. V gene TRBV6-1 combines with J gene TRBJ1-2; D is possibly TRBD1 (5 bases). CDR1 and CDR2 (germline): MNHNS, SASEGT. The CDR3 runs to 12 residues. Trimming removed 4 bases from V and 6 bases from J, with 9 bases in between. CDR3 sequence: CASSGRVDGYTF. Written as DNA, the CDR3 is TGTGCCAGCAGTGGCAGGGTGGATGGCTACACCTTC.

This clonotype was recorded at least ten times. The CDR3 region has the DNA TGCAGCGCGACCTCTGGGGGGTCTGGGGCCAACGTCCTGACTTTC. Translated, it gives CSATSGGSGANVLTF. The rearrangement links TRBV20-1 to TRBJ2-6, with TRBD2 as a possible D gene (6 bases). This CDR3 spans 15 amino acids. CDR1 is DFQATT, CDR2 SNEGSKA, per germline (reference sequence).

This clonotype was counted at least ten times. The chain is built from TRBV29-1 and TRBJ2-3, with TRBD2 identical over 9 bases. J gave up 5 bases and V 4 bases, and 7 bases lay outside the gene matches. Germline V gene lookup returns CDR1 SQVTM and CDR2 ANQGSEA. The CDR3 runs 14 residues. The CDR3 sequence is CSVAVAGVQDTQYF. Written as DNA, the CDR3 is TGCAGCGTTGCGGTAGCGGGAGTACAAGATACGCAGTATTTT.

This clonotype was seen a handful of times. In DNA form, the CDR3 reads TGTGCCACCAGCATTTTAGTGACCAATGAGCAGTTCTTC. Protein: CATSILVTNEQFF. The V and J genes are TRBV15 and TRBJ2-1; no firm D call. Germline lookup yields CDR1 LNHNV and CDR2 YYDKDF (reference sequence). This CDR3 has 13 amino acids. Trimming removed 4 bases at V and 6 bases at J, with 10 bases between.

This clonotype was seen a handful of times. The chain joins TRBV5-1 to TRBJ1-6; D ambiguous. Trimming left V 0 bases short and J 0 bases short, with 7 bases between. The germline CDR1 and CDR2 sequences are SGHRS and YFSETQ. This CDR3 is built from 16 residues. The CDR3 loop is CASSLGGNSYNSPLHF. The CDR3 nucleotides read TGCGCCAGCAGCTTGGGGGGTAACTCCTATAATTCACCCCTCCACTTT.

J is TRBJ2-7 and V is TRBV10-3, with a possible D match to TRBD2 (5 bases). Trimming removed 0 bases from V and 4 bases from J, with 19 bases in between. This CDR3 region has 17 residues. Germline V gene data show CDR1 as ENHRY and CDR2 as SYGVKD. CDR3 nucleotides: TGTGCCATCAGTGAGTCTTTGCACAGAGGGATGGGTTACGAGCAGTACTTC. Translation gives CAISESLHRGMGYEQYF.

CDR3 coding DNA: TGTGCCAGCAGCAACCTGGGACTGATGAACACTGAAGCTTTCTTT. The encoded protein is CASSNLGLMNTEAFF. This rearrangement joins TRBV12-3 or TRBV12-4 to TRBJ1-1, with D perhaps matching TRBD1 (5 bases). V lost 6 bases and J 0 bases, leaving 14 bases between the germline ends. This CDR3 region has 15 residues.

Only a few counts were recorded for this clonotype. The gene calls are TRBV10-3 and TRBJ1-1; the D is unclear. The V end lost 0 bases, the J end lost 1 base, and 6 bases lay between the germline ends. The CDR3 has 14 residues. Germline V CDR1 and CDR2: ENHRY, SYGVKD. The CDR3 coding sequence is TGTGCCATCAGTGAGTCTTATCGGAACACTGAAGCTTTCTTT. Translating it yields CAISESYRNTEAFF.

The chain employs TRBV5-1 and TRBJ2-1, with TRBD2 matching over 8 bases. J was trimmed by 8 bases and V by 6 bases; bases with no gene match: 16. The CDR3 length is 16 residues. Germline V gene lookup returns CDR1 SGHRS and CDR2 YFSETQ. The CDR3 spells CASNPGVRGGRHEQFF. Written as DNA, the CDR3 is TGCGCCAGCAACCCGGGGGTCCGGGGGGGCCGGCATGAGCAGTTCTTC.

This clonotype was observed a handful of times. The chain joins TRBV25-1 to TRBJ2-1; 11 bases line up with TRBD2. Germline V gene sequence: CDR1 MGHDK, CDR2 SYGVNS. J was trimmed by 7 bases and V by 6 bases; bases with no gene match: 8. The CDR3 spans 15 residues. The CDR3 coding sequence is TGTGCCAGCAGCTCTAGCGGGGGGTATTGGAATGAGCAGTTCTTC. It specifies CASSSSGGYWNEQFF.

The rearrangement links TRBV20-1 to TRBJ2-7; D not resolved. Between the trimmed V and J ends, which lost 2 bases and 3 bases, there was a span of 5 bases. CDR3 size: 11 residues. CDR1 is DFQATT and CDR2 is SNEGSKA in the germline V gene (reference sequence). CDR3 in amino acids: CSARTYYEQYF. CDR3 nucleotide sequence: TGCAGTGCTAGAACCTACTACGAGCAGTACTTC.

The rearrangement uses TRBV28 and TRBJ1-1, with TRBD1 as a possible D gene (6 bases). The length of the CDR3 is 15 residues. The germline CDR1 and CDR2 sequences are MDHEN and SYDVKM. V was cut by 5 bases and J by 1 base, with 14 bases left in between. This chain's CDR3 is CASSGGIGGNTEAFF. CDR3 nucleotides: TGTGCCAGCAGTGGAGGGATAGGGGGGAACACTGAAGCTTTCTTT.

The J gene is TRBJ2-3, the V gene TRBV20-1; D is undetermined. Trimming cost V 0 bases and J 5 bases, with 9 bases left between them. Germline lookup yields CDR1 DFQATT and CDR2 SNEGSKA (reference sequence). The CDR3 is 13 amino acids. The CDR3 coding sequence is TGCAGTGCTAGAGATCCCTATTTAGATACGCAGTATTTT. It is translated as CSARDPYLDTQYF.

The chain employs TRBV15 and TRBJ2-2; 12 bases match TRBD2. The V gene end was trimmed by 8 bases and the J gene end by 6 bases; junction bases not matched to a gene: 7. Germline loops: CDR1 LNHNV, CDR2 YYDKDF (reference sequence). The CDR3 spans 15 residues. The CDR3 loop reads CATRDLAGGPGELFF. CDR3 DNA sequence: TGTGCCACCCGGGACCTAGCGGGAGGGCCCGGGGAGCTGTTTTTT.

The genes are TRBV10-2 and TRBJ1-5; D is perhaps TRBD1 (6 bases). Germline CDR1 is WSHSY and CDR2 is SAAADI. The CDR3 has 13 residues. The V end lost 6 bases, the J end lost 2 bases, and 8 bases lay between the germline ends. This CDR3 is CASREGGNQPQHF. DNA of the CDR3: TGCGCCAGCAGGGAGGGGGGCAATCAGCCCCAGCATTTT.

This clonotype was recorded a few times. J is TRBJ1-1 and V is TRBV29-1; a possible D gene is TRBD1 (5 bases). The germline CDR1 and CDR2 sequences are SQVTM and ANQGSEA. Deletions cut 4 bases from V and 3 bases from J, with 9 bases between. The CDR3 runs 12 residues. The CDR3 DNA reads TGCAGCGTTGGGGGCGTAGACACTGAAGCTTTCTTT. This gives the protein CSVGGVDTEAFF. Full variable domain (outside the CDR3, taken from reference TRBV29-1 and TRBJ1-1): SAVISQKPSRDICQRGTSLTIQCQVDSQVTMMFWYRQQPGQSLTLIATANQGSEATYESGFVIDKFPISRPNLTFSTLTVSNMSPEDSSIYLCSVGGVDTEAFFGQGTRLTVV.

This clonotype was detected once. This chain joins TRBV7-8 and TRBJ1-3; D uncertain. Trimming removed 2 bases from V and 0 bases from J, with 8 bases in between. Germline CDR1 SGHVS, CDR2 FQNEAQ. This CDR3 is built from 15 residues. CDR3 DNA: TGTGCCAGCAGCTTAAGATACAACTCTGGAAACACCATATATTTT. It translates to CASSLRYNSGNTIYF.

This clonotype appeared a few times. The CDR3 sequence: CASSQGQTPGETQYF. For the CDR3, the DNA is TGTGCCAGCAGCCAAGGACAGACCCCGGGGGAGACCCAGTACTTC. This chain connects TRBV3-1 to TRBJ2-5; D tentatively fits TRBD1 or TRBD2 (5 bases each). This CDR3 comprises 15 residues. Germline V gives CDR1 LGHDT, CDR2 YNNKEL (reference sequence). The V end was cut by 1 base, the J end by 5 bases, with 14 bases between.

The rearrangement joins TRBV5-1 to TRBJ2-3, with D maybe TRBD1 (5 bases). Per germline, CDR1 SGHRS and CDR2 YFSETQ. V lost 4 bases and J 4 bases, leaving 13 bases between the germline ends. The CDR3 is 14 residues long. The CDR3 sequence is CASSETQVPDTQYF. Here the CDR3 DNA reads TGCGCCAGCAGCGAAACACAGGTTCCAGATACGCAGTATTTT. Based on the CDR3 plus reference TRBV5-1 and TRBJ2-3, the full variable domain is KAGVTQTPRYLIKTRGQQVTLSCSPISGHRSVSWYQQTPGQGLQFLFEYFSETQRNKGNFPGRFSGRQFSNSRSEMNVSTLELGDSALYLCASSETQVPDTQYFGPGTRLTVL.

This clonotype was detected a few times. The chain links TRBV20-1 to TRBJ2-3; D is unresolved. The CDR3 is made up of 16 amino acids. CDR1 and CDR2 from the germline V gene are DFQATT and SNEGSKA (reference sequence). Trimming took off 2 bases at V and 2 bases at J, with 17 bases between the two ends. The CDR3 DNA reads as TGCAGTGCTAGATCCCCAGCTCAGGCTCTCACAGATACGCAGTATTTT. This translates into CSARSPAQALTDTQYF.